This paragraph reports one T cell receptor beta chain. This specimen comes from a study of CD8+ T cells in alopecia areata. Sorting of PBMCs yielded the CD4+ and CD8+ T cells. This CDR3 contains 14 residues. V was clipped by 6 bases and J by 2 bases; unmatched bases: 4. Germline V gene lookup returns CDR1 LNHDA and CDR2 SQIVND (reference sequence). TCR sequencing used cDNA made by reverse transcription of extracted RNA. Assay used: immunoSEQ multiplex PCR; TCRdb lists only in-frame clones, some missing. This table holds about 150,000 clones, 55% found once. The sequenced material came from CD4+ T cells sorted from blood. The clonotype comes from a human donor in good health. The chain couples TRBV19 to TRBJ1-5; 7 bases match TRBD1. For the CDR3, the DNA is TGTGCCAGTAGCCCCACAGGGGGCAATCAGCCCCAGCATTTT. As protein: CASSPTGGNQPQHF.